A selection of T cell receptor beta chains follows, all from one sample in a study of OX40 agonist ivuxolimab in advanced cancers. Libraries were prepared by immunoSEQ multiplex PCR; TCRdb keeps only in-frame clonotypes and omits some of them. The sample consists of roughly 68,000 clones, roughly nine tenths of them appearing once. Sequenced material: CD4+ or CD8+ T cells sorted from blood, taken in a trial of the OX40 agonist ivuxolimab. The receptor set was obtained from an adult with an advanced solid tumor such as melanoma, head and neck, liver or kidney cancer. CDR3s include the opening cysteine and the closing phenylalanine or tryptophan. Fields, in order: V gene, clone size, D gene, J gene, CDR3 DNA, CDR3 protein. The D gene is left open where the match is weak. Clone size is shown for a subset of rows, as once, few, many or a class of expanded clone.

v_gene: TRBV27; abundance: -; d_gene: TRBD1; j_gene: TRBJ1-1; CDR3nt: TGTGCCAGCAAGACAGGGGGAATGAACACTGAAGCTTTCTTT; CDR3aa: CASKTGGMNTEAFF
v_gene: TRBV4-2; abundance: -; d_gene: TRBD2; j_gene: TRBJ2-3; CDR3nt: TGTGCCAGCAGCCGTATCGCGGGAGATTCAGATACGCAGTATTTT; CDR3aa: CASSRIAGDSDTQYF
v_gene: TRBV7-6; abundance: -; d_gene: -; j_gene: TRBJ1-5; CDR3nt: TGTGCCAGCAGCTTAAATCAGGGCCGTCAGCCCCAGCATTTT; CDR3aa: CASSLNQGRQPQHF
v_gene: TRBV7-9; abundance: -; d_gene: -; j_gene: TRBJ1-2; CDR3nt: TGTGCCAGCAGCTTACCAGAGAACTATGGCTACACCTTC; CDR3aa: CASSLPENYGYTF
v_gene: TRBV6-6; abundance: -; d_gene: -; j_gene: TRBJ1-5; CDR3nt: TGTGCCAGCAGCCTGCTAGGTTTCCTCAGCAATCAGCCCCAGCATTTT; CDR3aa: CASSLLGFLSNQPQHF
v_gene: TRBV7-2; abundance: -; d_gene: -; j_gene: TRBJ1-1; CDR3nt: TGTGCCAGCAGCGGACCGTGGAACACTGAAGCTTTCTTT; CDR3aa: CASSGPWNTEAFF
v_gene: TRBV15; abundance: -; d_gene: TRBD1; j_gene: TRBJ2-1; CDR3nt: TGTGCCACCAGCTTGGACAGGGGAGGTTACAATGAGCAGTTCTTC; CDR3aa: CATSLDRGGYNEQFF
v_gene: TRBV7-8; abundance: -; d_gene: TRBD2; j_gene: TRBJ2-3; CDR3nt: TGTGCCAGCAGCGTGGGACTAGCGGGATCAGATACGCAGTATTTT; CDR3aa: CASSVGLAGSDTQYF
v_gene: TRBV27; abundance: medium-sized; d_gene: TRBD2; j_gene: TRBJ2-7; CDR3nt: TGTGCCAGCAGTATTAGCGGGGCCGCTCCCTACGAGCAGTACTTC; CDR3aa: CASSISGAAPYEQYF
v_gene: TRBV5-4; abundance: -; d_gene: TRBD2; j_gene: TRBJ2-1; CDR3nt: TGTGCCAGCAGCTCACCGACTAGCGGGTCCTACAATGAGCAGTTCTTC; CDR3aa: CASSSPTSGSYNEQFF
v_gene: TRBV13; abundance: -; d_gene: TRBD1; j_gene: TRBJ2-7; CDR3nt: TGTGCCAGCAGCTACCCAGGGGGCGGCTACGAGCAGTACTTC; CDR3aa: CASSYPGGGYEQYF
v_gene: TRBV13; abundance: -; d_gene: -; j_gene: TRBJ2-5; CDR3nt: TGTGCCAGCAGCTTTTCCGCGTCAAAGGCGGGGATACAAGAGACCCAGTACTTC; CDR3aa: CASSFSASKAGIQETQYF
v_gene: TRBV30; abundance: -; d_gene: TRBD1; j_gene: TRBJ1-2; CDR3nt: TGTGCCCCGGCTACCCATTCGGGAGGGGGCGGGTATGGCTACACCTTC; CDR3aa: CAPATHSGGGGYGYTF
v_gene: TRBV7-8; abundance: -; d_gene: TRBD1; j_gene: TRBJ2-5; CDR3nt: TGTGCCAGCAGCCCCGGGACAGGGGTAGAAGAGACCCAGTACTTC; CDR3aa: CASSPGTGVEETQYF
v_gene: TRBV7-6; abundance: -; d_gene: -; j_gene: TRBJ1-5; CDR3nt: TGTGCCAGCAGCTTAGGACCGGCGCGGAACAATCAGCCCCAGCATTTT; CDR3aa: CASSLGPARNNQPQHF
v_gene: TRBV6-6; abundance: -; d_gene: -; j_gene: TRBJ2-2; CDR3nt: TGTGCCAGCAGTTACGCTGGGTTCACCGGGGAGCTGTTTTTT; CDR3aa: CASSYAGFTGELFF
v_gene: TRBV10-1; abundance: -; d_gene: -; j_gene: TRBJ2-3; CDR3nt: TGCGCCAGCCCCGGGACCCTGAGACCAGATACGCAGTATTTT; CDR3aa: CASPGTLRPDTQYF
v_gene: TRBV9; abundance: -; d_gene: -; j_gene: TRBJ2-7; CDR3nt: TGTGCCAGCAGCGTATACCAGGACGGGTCCTACGAGCAGTACTTC; CDR3aa: CASSVYQDGSYEQYF
v_gene: TRBV7-8; abundance: -; d_gene: -; j_gene: TRBJ2-2; CDR3nt: TGTGCCAGCAGCTTAGACTCTTGGAACACCGGGGAGCTGTTTTTT; CDR3aa: CASSLDSWNTGELFF
v_gene: TRBV19; abundance: -; d_gene: -; j_gene: TRBJ1-5; CDR3nt: TGTGCCAGTACCCCCTTCGGCTATAGCAATCAGCCCCAGCATTTT; CDR3aa: CASTPFGYSNQPQHF